The next 2 T cell receptor beta chains were all read from a single sample in a study of blood T cell repertoires in COVID-19. The assay was immunoSEQ multiplex PCR, and TCRdb's table has in-frame clones only and misses some. The sample lists over 70,000 clones; nearly 80% were seen once. Source material: peripheral blood. These receptors all come from a man between 65 and 85 years old with COVID-19, enrolled during active disease.

The rearrangement uses TRBV6-5 and TRBJ2-3; D is perhaps TRBD2 (5 bases). Trimming left V 8 bases short and J 0 bases short, with 12 bases between. Germline CDR1 MNHEY, CDR2 SVGAGI. CDR3 length: 14 residues. The CDR3 nucleotides read TGTGCCAGCTCGCGGACTCACAGCACAGATACGCAGTATTTT. Protein sequence: CASSRTHSTDTQYF.

V gene TRBV2 combines with J gene TRBJ1-1; 10 bases map to TRBD1. Per germline, CDR1 SNHLY and CDR2 FYNNEI. Trimming cost V 6 bases and J 3 bases; bases outside gene matches: 7. The CDR3 spans 15 residues. This chain's CDR3 is CASSLQTGGYTEAFF. The CDR3 region has the DNA TGTGCCAGCAGCCTGCAGACAGGGGGCTACACTGAAGCTTTCTTT.